This T cell receptor beta chain appears in the sequencing data of a study of cytomegalovirus exposure and HLA in healthy donors. To note about this clone: Its antigen is currently unknown.

The PCR made use of 60 Vbeta and 13 Jbeta primers. Sequencing used immunoSEQ multiplex PCR; TCRdb keeps in-frame clones, though not all of them. The table records some 120,000 clones, roughly 82% of them present only once. Study findings and constraints: The likely origin of a cluster of highly shared sequence variants was a sequencing artifact.

This clonotype was sampled from a human donor in good health. What was sequenced was PBMCs.

CDR3 protein: CASRNTGLAIAYQETQYF. The CDR3 DNA sequence: TGTGCCAGCAGAAATACGGGACTAGCGATAGCATATCAAGAGACCCAGTACTTC. The V and J genes are TRBV28 and TRBJ2-5, with 10 bases aligning to TRBD2. The V segment lost 6 bases and the J segment 2 bases; nucleotides outside the gene matches: 15. CDR1 is MDHEN, CDR2 SYDVKM, per germline. The CDR3 has 18 residues.